The entry below gives a single T cell receptor beta chain sequence along with its context. This CDR3 is 14 amino acids long. Per germline, CDR1 SGHNT and CDR2 YYREEE (reference sequence). Trimming took off 5 bases at V and 10 bases at J, with 18 bases between the two ends. This sample was taken from a study of blood T cell repertoires in COVID-19. Study-level background: Sites across the United States, Italy and Spain contributed samples from acute and convalescent COVID-19.

Authors' processing steps: Quantification of nucleated cells was approximated via reference gene primer amplification. The assay was immunoSEQ multiplex PCR, and TCRdb's table has in-frame clones only and misses some. V, J and clone size derive from that table, while D and trimming were established from the DNA sequence. The table has roughly 170,000 clones, less than 85% seen once. The chain joins TRBV5-4 to TRBJ1-4, with D tentatively TRBD1 (5 bases). This clonotype was sampled from a human donor in a cohort sampled during active COVID-19. Source material: peripheral blood. The CDR3 nucleotides are TGTGCCAGCAGTCGTAGGGGATCCCAAGGAAAACTGTTTTTT. Protein: CASSRRGSQGKLFF.